This T cell receptor beta chain is from a study of cytomegalovirus exposure and HLA in healthy donors. CDR1 and CDR2 from the germline V gene are SNHLY and FYNNEI. Trimming left V 1 base short and J 5 bases short, with 18 bases between. CDR3 length equals 17 residues. The table came from immunoSEQ multiplex PCR; TCRdb's copy has only in-frame clones and leaves some out. The top ten clones hold almost 1.5% of a sample with 130,000 to 150,000 clones, just under 85% of them seen once. The V call is TRBV2, the J call TRBJ1-5; D perhaps matches TRBD1 (5 bases). Sequencing used PBMCs. The receptor comes from a woman between 25 and 40 years old in good health and CMV-seronegative. Here the CDR3 DNA reads TGTGCCAGCAGTGAAGAAGTCGGCAGGGTTTCGGATCAGCCCCAGCATTTT. Protein product: CASSEEVGRVSDQPQHF. Together with reference TRBV2 and TRBJ1-5, the CDR3 gives the full variable domain: EPEVTQTPSHQVTQMGQEVILRCVPISNHLYFYWYRQILGQKVEFLVSFYNNEISEKSEIFDDQFSVERPDGSNFTLKIRSTKLEDSAMYFCASSEEVGRVSDQPQHFGDGTRLSIL.